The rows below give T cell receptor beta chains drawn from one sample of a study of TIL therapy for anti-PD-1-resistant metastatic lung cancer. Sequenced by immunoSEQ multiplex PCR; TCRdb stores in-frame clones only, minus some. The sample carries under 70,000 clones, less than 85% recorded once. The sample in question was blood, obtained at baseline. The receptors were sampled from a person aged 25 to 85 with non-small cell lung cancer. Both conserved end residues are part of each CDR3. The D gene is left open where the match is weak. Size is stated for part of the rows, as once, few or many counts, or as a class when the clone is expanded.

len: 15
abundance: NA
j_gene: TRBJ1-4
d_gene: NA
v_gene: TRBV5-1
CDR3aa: CASSYLGVANEKLFF
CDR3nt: TGCGCCAGCAGCTACCTGGGGGTGGCTAATGAAAAACTGTTTTTT

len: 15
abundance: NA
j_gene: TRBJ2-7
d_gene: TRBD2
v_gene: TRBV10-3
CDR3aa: CAIGTSGRTPYEQYF
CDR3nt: TGTGCCATCGGGACTAGCGGGAGGACCCCCTACGAGCAGTACTTC

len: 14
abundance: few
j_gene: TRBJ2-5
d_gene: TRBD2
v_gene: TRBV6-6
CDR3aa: CASRQREGRETQYF
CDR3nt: TGTGCCAGCAGACAGCGGGAGGGCCGAGAGACCCAGTACTTC

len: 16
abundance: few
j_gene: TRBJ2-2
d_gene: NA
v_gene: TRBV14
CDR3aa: CASSLRGGDLTGELFF
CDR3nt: TGTGCCAGCAGCTTGCGAGGAGGGGATTTAACCGGGGAGCTGTTTTTT

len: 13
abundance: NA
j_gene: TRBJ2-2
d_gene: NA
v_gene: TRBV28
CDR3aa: CASSPNWPGELFF
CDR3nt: TGTGCCAGCAGCCCCAATTGGCCCGGGGAGCTGTTTTTT

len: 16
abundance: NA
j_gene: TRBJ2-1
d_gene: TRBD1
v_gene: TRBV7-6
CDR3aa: CASSLRPGGAYNEQFF
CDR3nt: TGTGCCAGCAGTTTACGCCCAGGGGGCGCGTACAATGAGCAGTTCTTC

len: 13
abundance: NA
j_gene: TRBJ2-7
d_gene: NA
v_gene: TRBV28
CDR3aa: CASSSPGYGEQYF
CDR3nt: TGTGCCAGCAGTTCCCCCGGGTATGGCGAGCAGTACTTC

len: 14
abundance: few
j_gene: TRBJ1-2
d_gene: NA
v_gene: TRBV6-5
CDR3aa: CASIQGPGVYGYTF
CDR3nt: TGTGCCAGCATTCAGGGGCCAGGGGTCTATGGCTACACCTTC

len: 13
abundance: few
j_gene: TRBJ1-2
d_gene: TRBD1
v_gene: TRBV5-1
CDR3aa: CASRQGQVYGYTF
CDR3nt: TGCGCCAGCAGACAAGGACAGGTTTATGGCTACACCTTC

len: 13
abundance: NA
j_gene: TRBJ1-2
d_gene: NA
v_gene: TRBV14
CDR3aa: CASSRDMFYGYTF
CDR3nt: TGTGCCAGCAGCCGGGATATGTTCTATGGCTACACCTTC

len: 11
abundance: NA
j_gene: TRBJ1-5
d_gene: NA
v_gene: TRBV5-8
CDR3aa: CAGGSNQPQHF
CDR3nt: TGTGCCGGGGGGTCGAATCAGCCCCAGCATTTT

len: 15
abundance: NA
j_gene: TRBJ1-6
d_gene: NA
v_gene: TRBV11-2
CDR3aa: CASSGLQGWGSPLHF
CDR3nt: TGTGCCAGCAGCGGCCTCCAGGGTTGGGGTTCACCCCTCCACTTT

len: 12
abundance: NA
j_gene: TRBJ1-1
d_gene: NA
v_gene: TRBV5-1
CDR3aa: CASSLVRGEAFF
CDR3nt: TGCGCCAGCAGCTTGGTGCGAGGGGAAGCTTTCTTT

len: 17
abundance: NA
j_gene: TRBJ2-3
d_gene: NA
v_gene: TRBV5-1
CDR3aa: CASSLGGTNPSTDTQYF
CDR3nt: TGCGCCAGCAGCTTGGGCGGGACAAACCCTAGCACAGATACGCAGTATTTT

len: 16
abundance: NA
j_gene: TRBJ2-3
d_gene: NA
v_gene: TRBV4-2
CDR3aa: CASSQGNRGITDTQYF
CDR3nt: TGTGCCAGCAGCCAAGGTAATCGGGGGATCACAGATACGCAGTATTTT

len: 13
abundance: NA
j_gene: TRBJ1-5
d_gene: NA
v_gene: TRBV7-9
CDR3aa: CASSSGSPQPQHF
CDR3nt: TGTGCCAGCAGCTCAGGGTCTCCTCAGCCCCAGCATTTT

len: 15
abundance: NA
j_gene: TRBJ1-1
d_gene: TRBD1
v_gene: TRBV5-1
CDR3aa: CATRLTGGGYTEAFF
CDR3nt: TGCGCCACCAGGCTTACAGGGGGCGGGTACACTGAAGCTTTCTTT

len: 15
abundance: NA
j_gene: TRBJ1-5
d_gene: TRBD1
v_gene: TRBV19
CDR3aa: CASSPEGQGRQPQHF
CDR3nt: TGTGCCAGTAGCCCAGAAGGACAGGGACGTCAGCCCCAGCATTTT

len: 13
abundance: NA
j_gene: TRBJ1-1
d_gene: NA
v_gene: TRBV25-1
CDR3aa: CASSEFERTEAFF
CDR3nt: TGTGCCAGCAGTGAATTCGAGAGGACTGAAGCTTTCTTT

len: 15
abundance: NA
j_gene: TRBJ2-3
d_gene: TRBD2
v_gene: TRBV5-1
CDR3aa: CASSDAGGGTDTQYF
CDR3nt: TGCGCCAGCAGCGACGCGGGGGGAGGCACAGATACGCAGTATTTT

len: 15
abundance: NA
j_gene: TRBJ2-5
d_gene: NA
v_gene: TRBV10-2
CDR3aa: CASSVGFGTRETQYF
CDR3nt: TGCGCCAGCAGTGTAGGGTTTGGCACCCGGGAGACCCAGTACTTC

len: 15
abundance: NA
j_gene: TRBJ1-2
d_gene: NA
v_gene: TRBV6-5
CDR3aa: CASSYVGAPQSGYTF
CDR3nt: TGTGCCAGCAGTTACGTGGGGGCCCCGCAATCTGGCTACACCTTC

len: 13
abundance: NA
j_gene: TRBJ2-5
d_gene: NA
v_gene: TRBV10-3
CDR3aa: CATRTVAAETQYF
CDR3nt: TGTGCCACCCGGACAGTGGCTGCGGAGACCCAGTACTTC

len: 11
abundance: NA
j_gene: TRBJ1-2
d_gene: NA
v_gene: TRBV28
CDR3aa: CASRYKNGYTF
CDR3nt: TGTGCCAGCAGATACAAGAATGGCTACACCTTC

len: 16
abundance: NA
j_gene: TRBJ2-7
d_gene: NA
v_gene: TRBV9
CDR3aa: CASSPRQGGPSYEQYF
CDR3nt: TGTGCCAGCAGTCCTAGGCAGGGAGGCCCGTCCTACGAGCAGTACTTC

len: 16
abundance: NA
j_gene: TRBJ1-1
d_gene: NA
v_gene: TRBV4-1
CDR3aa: CASSLNRGRGNTEAFF
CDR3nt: TGCGCCAGCAGCCTAAACCGGGGCAGGGGGAACACTGAAGCTTTCTTT

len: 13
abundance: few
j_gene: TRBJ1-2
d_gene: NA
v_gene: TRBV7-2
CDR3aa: CASSLASRGGYTF
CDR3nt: TGTGCCAGCAGCTTAGCTTCTCGGGGTGGCTACACCTTC

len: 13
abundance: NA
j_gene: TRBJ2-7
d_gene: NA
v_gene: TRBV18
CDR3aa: CASSPASLDEQYF
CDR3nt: TGTGCCAGCTCACCAGCTAGTCTAGACGAGCAGTACTTC